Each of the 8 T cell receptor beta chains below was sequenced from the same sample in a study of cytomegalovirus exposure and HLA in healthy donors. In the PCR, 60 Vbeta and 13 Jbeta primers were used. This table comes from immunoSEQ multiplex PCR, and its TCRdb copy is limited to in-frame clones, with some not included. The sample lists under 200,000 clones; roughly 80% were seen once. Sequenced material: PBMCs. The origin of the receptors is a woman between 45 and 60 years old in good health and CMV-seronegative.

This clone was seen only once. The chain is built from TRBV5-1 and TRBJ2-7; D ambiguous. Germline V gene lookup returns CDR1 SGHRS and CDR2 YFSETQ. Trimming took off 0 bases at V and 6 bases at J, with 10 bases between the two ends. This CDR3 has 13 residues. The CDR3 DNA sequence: TGCGCCAGCAGCTTGGGCCCAGCAGGCGAGCAGTACTTC. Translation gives CASSLGPAGEQYF.

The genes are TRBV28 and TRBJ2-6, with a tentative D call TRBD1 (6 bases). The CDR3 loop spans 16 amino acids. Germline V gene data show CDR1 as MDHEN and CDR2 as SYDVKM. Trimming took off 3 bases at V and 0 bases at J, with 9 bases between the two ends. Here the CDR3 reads CASSFLQGSGANVLTF. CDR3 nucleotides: TGTGCCAGCAGTTTTTTACAGGGCTCTGGGGCCAACGTCCTGACTTTC.

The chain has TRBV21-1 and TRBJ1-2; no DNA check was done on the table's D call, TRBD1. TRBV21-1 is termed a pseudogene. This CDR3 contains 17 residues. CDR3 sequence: CASSKALRGRTEYGYTF. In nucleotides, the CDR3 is TGTGCCAGCAGCAAAGCGCTAAGAGGAAGGACAGAATATGGCTACACCTTC.

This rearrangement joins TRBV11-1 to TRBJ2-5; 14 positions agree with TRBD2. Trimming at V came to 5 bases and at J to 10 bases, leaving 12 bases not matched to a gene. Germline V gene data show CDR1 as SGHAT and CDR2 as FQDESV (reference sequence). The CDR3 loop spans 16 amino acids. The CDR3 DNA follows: TGTGCCAGCAGCCCGGGACTAGCGGGGGCCCAAAGGAGCCAGTACTTC. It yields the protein CASSPGLAGAQRSQYF.

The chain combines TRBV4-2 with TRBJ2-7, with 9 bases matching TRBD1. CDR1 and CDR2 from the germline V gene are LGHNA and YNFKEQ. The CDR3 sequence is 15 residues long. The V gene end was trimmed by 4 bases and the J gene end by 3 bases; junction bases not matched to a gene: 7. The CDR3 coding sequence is TGTGCCAGCAGCCTGAACAGGGGGCAGAGCTACGAGCAGTACTTC. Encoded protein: CASSLNRGQSYEQYF.

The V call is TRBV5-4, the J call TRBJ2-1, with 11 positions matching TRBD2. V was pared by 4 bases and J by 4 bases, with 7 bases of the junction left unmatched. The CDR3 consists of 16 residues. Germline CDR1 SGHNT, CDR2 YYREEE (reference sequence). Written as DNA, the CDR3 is TGTGCCAGCAGCCGCCCCCTAGCGGGGGGTTACAATGAGCAGTTCTTC. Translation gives CASSRPLAGGYNEQFF.

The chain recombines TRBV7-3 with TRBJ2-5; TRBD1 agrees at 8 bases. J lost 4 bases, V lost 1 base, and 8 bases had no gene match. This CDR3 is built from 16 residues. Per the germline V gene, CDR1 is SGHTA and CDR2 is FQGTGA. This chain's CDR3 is CASSLRGQAAGETQYF. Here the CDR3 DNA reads TGTGCCAGCAGCTTAAGGGGACAGGCGGCAGGAGAGACCCAGTACTTC.

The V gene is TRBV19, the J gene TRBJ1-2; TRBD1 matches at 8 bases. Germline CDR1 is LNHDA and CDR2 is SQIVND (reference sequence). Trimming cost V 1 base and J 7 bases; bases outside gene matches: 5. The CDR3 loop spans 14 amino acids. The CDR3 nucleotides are TGTGCCAGTAGTATAGTCGGGACAGGCAGTGGCTACACCTTC. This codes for CASSIVGTGSGYTF.